The T cell receptor (beta chain) under discussion was sequenced for a study of cytomegalovirus exposure and HLA in healthy donors. About this clone: Its antigen is undetermined.

Findings and caveats of the study: Later analysis associated a missense DCLRE1C variant with TCR beta V- and J-gene trimming. The authors later found most CMV-associated TCR beta chains appeared HLA-restricted.

These donors, healthy bone marrow donors, were studied. The CDR3 has 14 amino acids. The V and J ends lost 5 bases and 6 bases respectively, with 14 bases between them. Per the germline V gene, CDR1 is SNHLY and CDR2 is FYNNEI. 13 Jbeta primers and 60 Vbeta primers were used for the PCR. Repertoires were generated with immunoSEQ multiplex PCR, while TCRdb's copy carries only in-frame clones and drops some. Altogether around 80,000 clones are present, 75% to 80% being singletons, with the ten largest covering approximately 6.5%. The sequenced sample consisted of PBMCs. The clonotype was recovered from a female donor in good health and CMV-seronegative. The J gene is TRBJ1-5, the V gene TRBV2, with D perhaps TRBD1 (6 bases). CDR3 DNA: TGTGCCAGCAGTTCCCAGGGGTTGGGTCAGCCCCAGCATTTT. Translating it yields CASSSQGLGQPQHF.